The rows below give T cell receptor beta chains drawn from one sample of a study of blood T cell repertoires in COVID-19. Here immunoSEQ multiplex PCR was the method, and the copy in TCRdb shows in-frame clones only, minus some. The table lists about 210,000 clones, more than 75% of them singletons, with 9.5% to 15% in the top ten. The sequenced material came from peripheral blood. Source of these receptors: a human donor in a cohort sampled during active COVID-19. CDR3s include the opening cysteine and the closing phenylalanine or tryptophan. Each record gives: clone size, J gene, V gene, D gene, CDR3 length, CDR3 DNA, CDR3 protein. A D gene is named only where the DNA matches it firmly. Only part of the rows carry a size: once, few, many, or a class if the clone is expanded.

once TRBJ1-1 TRBV10-3 - 14 TGTGCCATCAGTGAGTCTTGGGAGGCCACTGAAGCTTTCTTT CAISESWEATEAFF
- TRBJ1-2 TRBV30 TRBD1 14 TGTGCCTCCACCGGACAGGGGCTGTACTATGGCTACACCTTC CASTGQGLYYGYTF
- TRBJ1-1 TRBV3-1/TRBV3-2 - 13 TGTGCCAGCAGCCAAGGTAGGGGCACTGAAGCTTTCTTT CASSQGRGTEAFF
- TRBJ1-6 TRBV7-2 - 13 TGTGCCAGCAGTCCCCCGGCAACGGAGCCCCTCCACTTT CASSPPATEPLHF
- TRBJ2-1 TRBV10-2 - 13 TGCGCCAGCAGTGAAGACGGGTACGATGAGCAGTTCTTC CASSEDGYDEQFF
- TRBJ2-7 TRBV24-1 TRBD1 14 TGTGCCACCAGTGCCCGGGACAGCTCCTACGAGCAGTACTTC CATSARDSSYEQYF
- TRBJ1-1 TRBV5-1 - 12 TGCGCCAGCAGGGGAGTGAACACTGAAGCTTTCTTT CASRGVNTEAFF
- TRBJ2-5 TRBV28 TRBD1 19 TGTGCCAGCAGTTCGATAGACCATTATCGGGACAGGGCATATGAGACCCAGTACTTC CASSSIDHYRDRAYETQYF
- TRBJ2-7 TRBV19 - 15 TGTGCCAGTAGTCCCTCCAGGGAAAGCTCCTACGAGCAGTACTTC CASSPSRESSYEQYF
- TRBJ2-1 TRBV28 TRBD1 14 TGTGCCAGCACCGACAGGGGCCTCTACAATGAGCAGTTCTTC CASTDRGLYNEQFF
- TRBJ1-6 TRBV28 TRBD1 13 TGTGCCAGCAGGATGACAGGGGGTTCACCCCTCCACTTT CASRMTGGSPLHF
- TRBJ2-1 TRBV6-5 TRBD1 14 TGTGCCAGCACTTTACAGGGGACCTACAATGAGCAGTTCTTC CASTLQGTYNEQFF
- TRBJ2-7 TRBV7-8 - 14 TGTGCCAGCAGCGCCCGCGGTGATCGGTACGAGCAGTACTTC CASSARGDRYEQYF
- TRBJ2-5 TRBV2 - 11 TGTGCCAGGGACAATCAAGAGACCCAGTACTTC CARDNQETQYF
- TRBJ1-3 TRBV9 - 14 TGTGCCAGCAGCATCTGGGCAAGGGGAAACACCATATATTTT CASSIWARGNTIYF
- TRBJ2-7 TRBV7-2 TRBD1 17 TGTGCCAGCAGCATAGACGTGCCGGGACAGGGACCCTACGAGCAGTACTTC CASSIDVPGQGPYEQYF
once TRBJ2-5 TRBV3-1/TRBV3-2 TRBD2 15 TGTGCCAGCAGCCCTGGGACTAGCGGCCAAGAGACCCAGTACTTC CASSPGTSGQETQYF
few TRBJ1-2 TRBV27 TRBD1 15 TGTGCCAGCAGTTTATTTCCCGGACAGGGGGATGGCTACACCTTC CASSLFPGQGDGYTF
- TRBJ2-6 TRBV6-6 - 14 TGTGCCAGCAGTTCACAGGGCTGGGCCAACGTCCTGACTTTC CASSSQGWANVLTF
few TRBJ1-1 TRBV6-2/TRBV6-3 - 15 TGTGCCAGCAGTTTGGTCCCAGCGGAGAACACTGAAGCTTTCTTT CASSLVPAENTEAFF
- TRBJ1-5 TRBV28 - 13 TGTGCCAGCAGAGAGGATAGCAATCAGCCCCAGCATTTT CASREDSNQPQHF
- TRBJ1-1 TRBV24-1 TRBD1 15 TGTGCCACCAGGCCGACAGGGCAAAGGAACACTGAAGCTTTCTTT CATRPTGQRNTEAFF